The rows below give T cell receptor beta chains drawn from one sample of a study of cytomegalovirus exposure and HLA in healthy donors. Clones were sequenced by immunoSEQ multiplex PCR, and TCRdb holds only the in-frame ones, with some missing. The sample has under 150,000 clones, roughly 90% seen once. Material: PBMCs. These receptors were obtained from a woman aged 18 to 35 in good health and CMV-seronegative. Each CDR3 is given with its conserved first and last residue. Fields, in order: D gene, J gene, clone size, V gene, CDR3 DNA, CDR3 protein. The D gene is left open where the match is weak. Clone size is stated in some rows and not others, as once, few, many or a class when expanded.

D gene: TRBD2
J gene: TRBJ2-1
clone size: -
V gene: TRBV2
CDR3 DNA: TGTGCCAGCAGTGAAAGGACTAGGGGCATCTACAATGAGCAGTTCTTC
CDR3 protein: CASSERTRGIYNEQFF

D gene: TRBD1
J gene: TRBJ2-2
clone size: once
V gene: TRBV28
CDR3 DNA: TGTGCCAGCAGCTCCGACAGGGCGTACACCGGGGAGCTGTTTTTT
CDR3 protein: CASSSDRAYTGELFF

D gene: -
J gene: TRBJ2-7
clone size: -
V gene: TRBV5-4
CDR3 DNA: TGTGCCAGCAGCTTGGATGGAGGGGCCGGAAACTTC
CDR3 protein: CASSLDGGAGNF

D gene: TRBD1
J gene: TRBJ2-7
clone size: -
V gene: TRBV28
CDR3 DNA: TGTGCCAGCAGTTCCCCCCCGGACAGGGGGGAATACGAGCAGTACTTC
CDR3 protein: CASSSPPDRGEYEQYF

D gene: -
J gene: TRBJ1-1
clone size: -
V gene: TRBV5-1
CDR3 DNA: TGCGCCAGCACCCCAGGTGGAGGGAAAGCTGAAGCTTTCTTT
CDR3 protein: CASTPGGGKAEAFF

D gene: -
J gene: TRBJ1-2
clone size: -
V gene: TRBV7-3
CDR3 DNA: TGTGCCAGCAGCTTAACGGGACAAGCAGGCTATGGCTACACCTTC
CDR3 protein: CASSLTGQAGYGYTF

D gene: -
J gene: TRBJ2-1
clone size: -
V gene: TRBV6-4
CDR3 DNA: TGTGCCAGCAGTGACTCTTTTATTGCGGAGAAAGGTCGCTACAATGAGCAGTTCTTC
CDR3 protein: CASSDSFIAEKGRYNEQFF

D gene: -
J gene: TRBJ2-5
clone size: -
V gene: TRBV7-6
CDR3 DNA: TGTGCCAGCAGCTTAGCCCCGTACCAAGAGACCCAGTACTTC
CDR3 protein: CASSLAPYQETQYF

D gene: -
J gene: TRBJ1-1
clone size: -
V gene: TRBV6-1
CDR3 DNA: TGTGCCAGCAGGAAATCGACAGAGATGAACACTGAAGCTTTCTTT
CDR3 protein: CASRKSTEMNTEAFF

D gene: TRBD2
J gene: TRBJ2-5
clone size: -
V gene: TRBV6-5
CDR3 DNA: TGTGCCAGCAGTGACCGGACTAGTCAAGAGACCCAGTACTTC
CDR3 protein: CASSDRTSQETQYF

D gene: -
J gene: TRBJ2-7
clone size: -
V gene: TRBV28
CDR3 DNA: TGTGCCAGCAGTCCAACGACACGAGTAACCTACGAGCAGTACTTC
CDR3 protein: CASSPTTRVTYEQYF

D gene: -
J gene: TRBJ1-2
clone size: -
V gene: TRBV28
CDR3 DNA: TGTGCCAGTGAGGGGGACAACTATGGCTACACCTTC
CDR3 protein: CASEGDNYGYTF

D gene: -
J gene: TRBJ2-7
clone size: -
V gene: TRBV13
CDR3 DNA: TGTGCCAGCAGCTCAAAAGCTGCGATCTACGAGCAGTACTTC
CDR3 protein: CASSSKAAIYEQYF

D gene: TRBD2
J gene: TRBJ2-7
clone size: -
V gene: TRBV4-2
CDR3 DNA: TGTGCCAGCAGCCCCCTGGGTAGCGGGTCAACCTACGAGCAGTACTTC
CDR3 protein: CASSPLGSGSTYEQYF

D gene: TRBD2
J gene: TRBJ2-7
clone size: few
V gene: TRBV7-2
CDR3 DNA: TGTGCCAGCAGCGCTCTAGCGGGAGTTTCCGAGCAGTACTTC
CDR3 protein: CASSALAGVSEQYF

D gene: TRBD2
J gene: TRBJ2-1
clone size: few
V gene: TRBV7-9
CDR3 DNA: TGTGCCAGCAGCAGGACTAGCGGGAACTACAATGAGCAGTTCTTC
CDR3 protein: CASSRTSGNYNEQFF

D gene: TRBD1
J gene: TRBJ1-5
clone size: -
V gene: TRBV5-4
CDR3 DNA: TGTGCCAGCAGCCTGACAGGGGATCGCAATCAGCCCCAGCATTTT
CDR3 protein: CASSLTGDRNQPQHF

D gene: -
J gene: TRBJ1-4
clone size: -
V gene: TRBV4-3
CDR3 DNA: TGCGCCAGCAGCCATAACAGTGCAACTAATGAAAAACTGTTTTTT
CDR3 protein: CASSHNSATNEKLFF

D gene: TRBD2
J gene: TRBJ2-5
clone size: once
V gene: TRBV5-1
CDR3 DNA: TGCGCCAGCGGACCGGGACTAGCGGGAGTGCTACAAGAGACCCAGTACTTC
CDR3 protein: CASGPGLAGVLQETQYF

D gene: -
J gene: TRBJ2-1
clone size: -
V gene: TRBV20-1
CDR3 DNA: TGCAGTGCTAGCGAGATGCGGTTGCAGTTCTTC
CDR3 protein: CSASEMRLQFF

D gene: -
J gene: TRBJ2-6
clone size: once
V gene: TRBV10-2
CDR3 DNA: TGCGCCAGCAGAGAAGGGGGTGGGGCCAACGTCCTGACTTTC
CDR3 protein: CASREGGGANVLTF

D gene: TRBD2
J gene: TRBJ2-3
clone size: -
V gene: TRBV14
CDR3 DNA: TGTGCCAGCAGCCAAGGAACTAGCGGGAGCCTTTCTACGCAGTATTTT
CDR3 protein: CASSQGTSGSLSTQYF

D gene: TRBD1
J gene: TRBJ1-6
clone size: -
V gene: TRBV5-1
CDR3 DNA: TGCGCCAGCAGCCCGGGACAGGGGTTTAATTCACCCCTCCACTTT
CDR3 protein: CASSPGQGFNSPLHF

D gene: -
J gene: TRBJ2-5
clone size: -
V gene: TRBV27
CDR3 DNA: TGTGCCAGCAGTTTAAATCAGTTTGAGACCCAGTACTTC
CDR3 protein: CASSLNQFETQYF

D gene: -
J gene: TRBJ1-2
clone size: -
V gene: TRBV6-1
CDR3 DNA: TGTGCCAGCAGTAGAACAGCCGATGATCATGGCTACACCTTC
CDR3 protein: CASSRTADDHGYTF